Each of the 27 T cell receptor beta chains below was sequenced from the same sample in a study of blood T cells in healthy people across ages. Together with a sample-barcoded 5' primer, a J-beta primer mix was included in a second PCR lasting 7 to 11 cycles. TCRdb independently ran MiXCR on the 5' RACE reads; one entry per CDR3 protein. Of approximately 730,000 distinct CDR3 sequences detected, roughly 50% appear once; the ten largest clones hold 40% to 50%. The sequencing input was blood. These receptors were obtained from a man aged 80 or over in good health.

The V gene is TRBV20-1, the J gene TRBJ2-5; 10 bases fit TRBD2. CDR3 length: 14 amino acids. V lost 6 bases, J lost 5 bases, and 9 bases stayed unmatched. Germline V gene lookup returns CDR1 DFQATT and CDR2 SNEGSKA (reference sequence). As DNA, the CDR3 is TGCAGTGCAGGAGCGGGAGGGATGACGGAGACCCAGTACTTC. It yields the protein CSAGAGGMTETQYF.

This clonotype was counted between two and nine times. This chain joins TRBV7-2 and TRBJ2-7; a possible D gene is TRBD2 (6 bases). The CDR3 consists of 15 residues. Per the germline V gene, CDR1 is SGHTA and CDR2 is FQGNSA. V was pared by 5 bases and J by 6 bases, with 20 bases between. In nucleotides, the CDR3 is TGTGCCAGCAGCCCCGCGGGGCTAGCTCTCAGCGAGCAGTACTTC. It translates to CASSPAGLALSEQYF.

V usage is TRBV2 and J usage is TRBJ2-1, with D tentatively TRBD2 (7 bases). The CDR3 has 15 amino acids. Between the trimmed V and J ends, which lost 1 base and 7 bases, there was a span of 14 bases. The germline V gene encodes CDR1 SNHLY and CDR2 FYNNEI. CDR3 protein: CASSEVLARGNEQFF. The CDR3 bases are TGTGCCAGCAGTGAAGTACTAGCGAGGGGGAATGAGCAGTTCTTC.

Many counts were recorded for this clonotype. The V call is TRBV6-6, the J call TRBJ2-7; no reliable D call. Trimming took off 4 bases at V and 7 bases at J, with 8 bases between the two ends. Looked up from germline, CDR1 is MNHNY and CDR2 is SVGAGI (reference sequence). CDR3 length: 11 residues. The CDR3 DNA follows: TGTGCCAGCAGTTTTGGTCGTGAGCAGTACTTC. Translated, it gives CASSFGREQYF.

The chain joins TRBV20-1 to TRBJ2-5, with D possibly being TRBD1 or TRBD2 (5 bases each). The V end lost 7 bases, the J end lost 2 bases, and 17 bases lay between the germline ends. Per the germline V gene, CDR1 is DFQATT and CDR2 is SNEGSKA (reference sequence). The CDR3 has 14 residues. In DNA, the CDR3 is TGCAGTGTCCTCGGGTGGGGGATACAAGAGACCCAGTACTTC. Amino acid sequence: CSVLGWGIQETQYF.

This chain joins TRBV29-1 and TRBJ2-2; D gene uncertain. The CDR3 is made up of 13 amino acids. V lost 7 bases to trimming and J lost 3 bases, with 12 bases between them. Germline V lookup: CDR1 SQVTM, CDR2 ANQGSEA. CDR3 loop: CSAGLLHTGELFF. For the CDR3, the DNA is TGCAGCGCCGGATTACTCCACACCGGGGAGCTGTTTTTT.

The genes are TRBV9 and TRBJ2-7; possibly TRBD1 for D (6 bases). Trimming cost V 4 bases and J 3 bases, with 20 bases left between them. From germline, CDR1 is SGDLS and CDR2 YYNGEE. The CDR3 is made up of 16 amino acids. In nucleotides, the CDR3 is TGTGCCAGCAGCCCCGGATTGGACAGCCTCCGCTACGAGCAGTACTTC. Its protein product is CASSPGLDSLRYEQYF.

The chain joins TRBV5-1 to TRBJ2-7, with D possibly matching TRBD1 (6 bases). Germline CDR1 is SGHRS and CDR2 is YFSETQ. The CDR3 has 15 amino acids. With 8 bases removed from V and 0 bases from J, the gap between germline ends came to 18 bases. The CDR3 sequence: CASTSGELTSYEQYF. In DNA form, the CDR3 reads TGCGCCAGTACCTCAGGGGAACTTACCTCCTACGAGCAGTACTTC.

Only a few counts were recorded for this clonotype. V gene TRBV9 combines with J gene TRBJ2-7; D gene ambiguous. Deletions cut 4 bases from V and 3 bases from J, with 14 bases between. The CDR3 is made up of 14 amino acids. Germline V gives CDR1 SGDLS, CDR2 YYNGEE. The CDR3 loop reads CASSRQDESYEQYF. The CDR3 DNA reads as TGTGCCAGCAGCCGCCAAGATGAGAGCTACGAGCAGTACTTC.

The chain is built from TRBV11-1 and TRBJ2-7; 9 bases fit TRBD2. V was pared by 3 bases and J by 4 bases, with 7 bases of the junction left unmatched. Germline values: CDR1 SGHAT, CDR2 FQDESV (reference sequence). There are 15 residues in the CDR3. The CDR3 reads CASSFPGLAKYEQYF. CDR3 bases: TGTGCCAGCAGCTTTCCGGGACTAGCTAAGTACGAGCAGTACTTC. Full variable domain (rest looked up from reference TRBV11-1 and TRBJ2-7): EAEVAQSPRYKITEKSQAVAFWCDPISGHATLYWYRQILGQGPELLVQFQDESVVDDSQLPKDRFSAERLKGVDSTLKIQPAELGDSAMYLCASSFPGLAKYEQYFGPGTRLTVT.

V usage is TRBV5-1 and J usage is TRBJ1-6, with 7 bases identical to TRBD1. V trimming: 0 bases; J trimming: 9 bases; junction bases outside the gene matches: 6. The CDR3 sequence is 15 residues long. Germline CDR1 reads SGHRS; CDR2 reads YFSETQ. In DNA form, the CDR3 reads TGCGCCAGCAGCTTGGATGTCAGGGGGACTTCACCCCTCCACTTT. As protein: CASSLDVRGTSPLHF.

This clonotype has just a few counts. The J gene is TRBJ2-1, the V gene TRBV13; 11 positions match TRBD2. This CDR3 spans 17 amino acids. Unmatched junction bases numbered 10, after V lost 4 bases and J lost 5 bases. Germline lookup yields CDR1 PRHDT and CDR2 FYEKMQ (reference sequence). Written as DNA, the CDR3 is TGTGCCAGCAGCTCCGTCGGGGCTAGCGGGAGGAACAATGAGCAGTTCTTC. Translation gives CASSSVGASGRNNEQFF.

There are a few counts of this clonotype. V and J are TRBV12-3 or TRBV12-4 and TRBJ2-5; D gene unclear. The length of the CDR3 is 12 residues. The V gene lost 6 bases and the J gene lost 5 bases, with 10 bases spanning the gap. The CDR3 is CASSTIRETQYF. CDR3 DNA sequence: TGTGCCAGCAGCACCATCCGGGAGACCCAGTACTTC.

The CDR3, as DNA: TGTGCCAGCAGCATTCACAGGGAAGCTAACTATGGCTACACCTTC. Its translation: CASSIHREANYGYTF. The chain links TRBV7-9 to TRBJ1-2; possible D gene TRBD1, 6 bases. CDR3 length: 15 amino acids. Germline CDR1 SEHNR, CDR2 FQNEAQ (reference sequence). Trimming removed 5 bases at V and 0 bases at J, with 13 bases between.

The chain employs TRBV27 and TRBJ2-5; the match to TRBD1 covers 10 bases. The CDR3 contains 15 residues. V was clipped by 6 bases and J by 2 bases; unmatched bases: 6. Germline-derived CDR1 and CDR2 are MNHEY and SMNVEV (reference sequence). The CDR3 sequence: CASRTDRGGQETQYF. The CDR3 DNA is TGTGCCAGCAGAACGGACAGGGGGGGTCAAGAGACCCAGTACTTC.

This clonotype has more than one count but fewer than ten. The chain employs TRBV4-1 and TRBJ2-3, with 12 bases aligning to TRBD2. V shed 4 bases and J 14 bases; nucleotides not matched to a gene: 13. This CDR3 contains 15 residues. Germline CDR1 and CDR2: MGHRA and YSYEKL. CDR3 amino acids: CASSLTSGSLGYAYF. CDR3 nucleotides: TGCGCCAGCAGCCTGACTAGCGGGAGCCTCGGATACGCGTATTTT.

J is TRBJ2-7 and V is TRBV7-9, with 12 positions matching TRBD2. Germline V gene sequence: CDR1 SEHNR, CDR2 FQNEAQ (reference sequence). V shed 4 bases and J 7 bases; nucleotides not matched to a gene: 11. The CDR3 sequence is 16 residues long. The CDR3 reads CASSYGLAGTQPEQYF. The CDR3 DNA sequence: TGTGCCAGCAGCTACGGACTAGCGGGAACTCAGCCGGAGCAGTACTTC.

The chain links TRBV7-9 to TRBJ2-7, with 11 nucleotides matching TRBD2. After removal of 2 bases from V and 1 base from J, the junction contained 7 bases not matched to a gene. The germline CDR1 and CDR2 sequences are SEHNR and FQNEAQ (reference sequence). The CDR3 totals 17 residues. The CDR3 DNA reads as TGTGCCAGCAGCTTATCCCCCCTAGCGGGAGGATCCTACGAGCAGTACTTC. Residues: CASSLSPLAGGSYEQYF. Full variable domain (rest looked up from reference TRBV7-9 and TRBJ2-7): DTGVSQNPRHKITKRGQNVTFRCDPISEHNRLYWYRQTLGQGPEFLTYFQNEAQLEKSRLLSDRFSAERPKGSFSTLEIQRTEQGDSAMYLCASSLSPLAGGSYEQYFGPGTRLTVT.

This rearrangement joins TRBV5-1 to TRBJ1-2, with 11 bases aligning to TRBD1. V was pared by 0 bases and J by 4 bases, with 2 bases of the junction left unmatched. The CDR3 extends over 15 amino acids. Germline CDR1 reads SGHRS; CDR2 reads YFSETQ. The CDR3 sequence: CASSLEGTGGYGYTF. CDR3 DNA sequence: TGCGCCAGCAGCTTGGAAGGGACAGGGGGCTATGGCTACACCTTC.

The CDR3 DNA reads TGTGCCAGCAGAGGGACAGGGGTTAACTATGGCTACACCTTC. Its translation is CASRGTGVNYGYTF. V gene TRBV2 combines with J gene TRBJ1-2, with 10 bases matching TRBD1. Germline V gene lookup returns CDR1 SNHLY and CDR2 FYNNEI. V lost 6 bases and J lost 1; bases outside the gene matches: 2. The CDR3 is 14 amino acids.

The table lists this clonotype with a few counts. The rearrangement links TRBV9 to TRBJ2-7; TRBD2 matches at 9 bases. The CDR3 length is 15 residues. J gave up 7 bases and V 0 bases, and 8 bases lay outside the gene matches. Germline V CDR1 and CDR2: SGDLS, YYNGEE. The CDR3 reads CASSVDSGSPREQYF. CDR3 nucleotides: TGTGCCAGCAGCGTAGATAGCGGGAGCCCGCGGGAGCAGTACTTC.

The chain carries TRBV20-1 and TRBJ2-3, with 12 bases that match TRBD2. The V gene end was trimmed by 5 bases and the J gene end by 5 bases; junction bases not matched to a gene: 5. The CDR3 has 14 residues. CDR1 and CDR2 from the germline V gene are DFQATT and SNEGSKA (reference sequence). This CDR3 reads CSAARGLAGDTQYF. The CDR3 coding sequence is TGCAGTGCTGCTCGGGGACTAGCGGGAGATACGCAGTATTTT.

The chain couples TRBV9 to TRBJ2-3; possible D gene TRBD2, 5 bases. CDR1 SGDLS and CDR2 YYNGEE come from the germline V gene. V dropped 1 base and J dropped 2 bases, with 14 bases sitting between them. There are 16 residues in the CDR3. This chain's CDR3 is CASSVNLGEPTDTQYF. CDR3 in DNA: TGTGCCAGCAGCGTAAATCTGGGAGAGCCCACAGATACGCAGTATTTT. The full variable domain, completed using reference TRBV9 and TRBJ2-3, is DSGVTQTPKHLITATGQRVTLRCSPRSGDLSVYWYQQSLDQGLQFLIQYYNGEERAKGNILERFSAQQFPDLHSELNLSSLELGDSALYFCASSVNLGEPTDTQYFGPGTRLTVL.

This clonotype was seen more than once but under ten times. The chain employs TRBV4-2 and TRBJ1-4; D remains ambiguous. The CDR3 length is 14 residues. V lost 9 bases and J 8 bases, leaving 19 bases between the germline ends. CDR1 LGHNA and CDR2 YNFKEQ come from the germline V gene. The CDR3 DNA sequence: TGTGCCAGTGGCGTACAGAAACTCGAAGAAAAACTGTTTTTT. Protein: CASGVQKLEEKLFF.

The gene calls are TRBV6-1 and TRBJ2-1, with no clear D. The CDR3 covers 15 residues. Germline CDR1 and CDR2: MNHNS and SASEGT. Deletions cut 1 base from V and 1 base from J, with 8 bases between. The CDR3: CASSEELLSYNEQFF. DNA for the CDR3: TGTGCCAGCAGTGAAGAGTTATTATCCTACAATGAGCAGTTCTTC.

The gene calls are TRBV7-9 and TRBJ2-5; 9 nucleotides line up with TRBD1. The junction had 13 bases not matched to a gene; V was cut back by 4 bases and J by 1 base. This CDR3 region has 18 residues. Germline V gene sequence: CDR1 SEHNR, CDR2 FQNEAQ (reference sequence). The CDR3 nucleotides read TGTGCCAGCAGCTCGGGGACAGGGAAGAGGCAAGGCCAAGAGACCCAGTACTTC. It is translated as CASSSGTGKRQGQETQYF.

This clonotype was counted between two and nine times. The chain links TRBV20-1 to TRBJ2-5; TRBD1 aligns across 7 bases. Germline CDR1 is DFQATT and CDR2 is SNEGSKA (reference sequence). V was clipped by 6 bases and J by 5 bases; unmatched bases: 9. The CDR3 runs to 13 residues. CDR3 nucleotides: TGCAGTGCCGGGGTCCCGGGACAGGAGACCCAGTACTTC. This translates into CSAGVPGQETQYF.